This T cell receptor beta chain stems from a study of blood T cell repertoires in COVID-19. About the research overall: Whether acute or convalescent, the COVID-19 samples came from the United States, Italy and Spain.

J lost 1 base, V lost 3 bases, and 3 bases had no gene match. The CDR3 loop spans 15 amino acids. The germline gives CDR1 MRHNA, CDR2 SNTAGT. TCRdb keeps only in-frame clones here, not all; method: immunoSEQ multiplex PCR. The sample contains 18,000 or so clones, roughly 84% of which appear only once. The sequenced material came from peripheral blood. The origin of this receptor is a human donor with active COVID-19. The donor label of this sample is uncertain. The J gene is TRBJ2-3, the V gene TRBV6-4; 8 nucleotides match TRBD2. The CDR3 region is CASSESGGRTDTQYF. The CDR3 nucleotides are TGTGCCAGCAGTGAAAGCGGGGGTCGCACAGATACGCAGTATTTT.